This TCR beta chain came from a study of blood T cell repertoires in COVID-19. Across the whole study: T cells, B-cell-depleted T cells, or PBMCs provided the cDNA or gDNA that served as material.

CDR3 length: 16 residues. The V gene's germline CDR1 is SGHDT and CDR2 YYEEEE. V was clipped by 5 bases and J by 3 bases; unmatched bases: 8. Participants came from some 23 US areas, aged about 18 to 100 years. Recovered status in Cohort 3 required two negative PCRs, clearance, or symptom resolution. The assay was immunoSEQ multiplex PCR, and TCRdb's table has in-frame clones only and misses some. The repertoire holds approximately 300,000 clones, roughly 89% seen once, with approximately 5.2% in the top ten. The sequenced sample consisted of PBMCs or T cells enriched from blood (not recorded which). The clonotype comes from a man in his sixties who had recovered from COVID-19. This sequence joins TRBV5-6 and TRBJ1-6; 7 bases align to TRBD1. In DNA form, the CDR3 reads TGTGCCAGCAGTCTAAGGGGACAGCGCTATAATTCACCCCTCCACTTT. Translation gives CASSLRGQRYNSPLHF.